This TCR beta chain is from a study of blood T cell repertoires in COVID-19. At the level of the study: Collection of acute and convalescent COVID-19 samples took place in the United States, Italy and Spain. From T cells, B-cell-depleted T cells, or PBMCs came the material, which was cDNA or gDNA.

V shed 2 bases and J shed 5 bases, with 6 bases lying between them. In germline, CDR1 is SGHAT, CDR2 FQNNGV. The length of the CDR3 is 12 residues. Generated by immunoSEQ multiplex PCR, the TCRdb table keeps only in-frame clones and is missing some. Among 25,000 to 30,000 clones listed, around 89% were seen once. The TCR was taken from a human donor in a cohort sampled during active COVID-19. The V call is TRBV11-2, the J call TRBJ1-1, with D possibly matching TRBD1 (6 bases). Sequenced: peripheral blood. The CDR3 sequence is CASSLTGTEAFF. The CDR3 DNA is TGTGCCAGCAGCTTAACAGGGACTGAAGCTTTCTTT.